Following are 18 T cell receptor beta chains from one sample sequenced in a study of Graves' ophthalmopathy and Graves' hyperthyroidism. The TCR beta CDR3 regions underwent amplification from RNA transcripts. Second-round multiplex PCR followed a first-round RT-PCR using HTBI primers. Using its own MiXCR run on the multiplex PCR reads, TCRdb lists one record per CDR3 protein. Counted here are over a million distinct CDR3 sequences, about two fifths occurring once; the ten biggest clones make up roughly 11%. Sequenced input: peripheral blood or thyroid tissue (not recorded which). These receptors were collected from an adult man with Graves' hyperthyroidism.

This clonotype appeared many times. The chain joins TRBV2 to TRBJ1-1; D gene uncertain. V was trimmed by 4 bases and J by 1 base, leaving 7 bases between them. The CDR3 has 13 amino acids. CDR1 and CDR2 (germline): SNHLY, FYNNEI. The CDR3 region has the DNA TGTGCCAGCAGTGTGAAGAGGAACACTGAAGCTTTCTTT. It yields the protein CASSVKRNTEAFF.

On this clonotype: It may be a read error: a sequence one base away is much more abundant. This rearrangement joins TRBV7-3 to TRBJ1-1; D gene uncertain. Trimming stripped 5 bases from V and 3 bases from J, with 13 bases between. The CDR3 has 14 residues. CDR1 SGHTA and CDR2 FQGTGA come from the germline V gene. DNA for the CDR3: TGTGCCAGCAGCCCCCAACACAGTTACACTGAAGCTTTCTTT. Amino acids: CASSPQHSYTEAFF. Combining the CDR3 with reference TRBV7-3 and TRBJ1-1 gives the whole variable domain GAGVSQTPSNKVTEKGKYVELRCDPISGHTALYWYRQSLGQGPEFLIYFQGTGAADDSGLPNDRFFAVRPEGSVSTLKIQRTERGDSAVYLCASSPQHSYTEAFFGQGTRLTVV.

For this clonotype: A clone one base away is much larger, so this may be a read error. V and J are TRBV7-2 and TRBJ1-3; 10 bases are shared with TRBD1. CDR1 SGHTA and CDR2 FQGNSA come from the germline V gene. The CDR3 totals 16 residues. This CDR3 reads CASSLDGTGAGNTLYF. The CDR3 DNA reads as TGTGCCAGCAGCTTAGATGGGACAGGGGCTGGAAACACCCTATATTTT.

The chain has TRBV29-1 and TRBJ2-5; D not certain. V was cut by 8 bases and J by 5 bases, with 21 bases left in between. The germline V gene encodes CDR1 SQVTM and CDR2 ANQGSEA. CDR3 size: 14 residues. The chain's CDR3 is CSLGFRQEGETQYF. The CDR3 DNA reads TGCAGCTTGGGCTTTCGGCAGGAAGGGGAGACCCAGTACTTC.

In its sample, this clonotype was seen a few times. The gene calls are TRBV7-2 and TRBJ2-7; D gene ambiguous. The length of the CDR3 is 12 residues. Germline loops: CDR1 SGHTA, CDR2 FQGNSA. V lost 6 bases and J 5 bases, leaving 11 bases between the germline ends. DNA for the CDR3: TGTGCCAGCAGTCCCCCCCGGGACGAGCAGTACTTC. This sequence encodes CASSPPRDEQYF.

In this sample, this clonotype turned up many times. V usage is TRBV7-2 and J usage is TRBJ1-6; D gene ambiguous. V dropped 5 bases and J dropped 3 bases, with 11 bases sitting between them. The CDR3 contains 15 residues. In germline, CDR1 is SGHTA, CDR2 FQGNSA. This chain's CDR3 is CASSTPGSYNSPLHF. In nucleotides, the CDR3 is TGTGCCAGCAGCACCCCTGGCAGCTATAATTCACCCCTCCACTTT.

The chain joins TRBV12-3 or TRBV12-4 to TRBJ1-5; no reliable D call. Deletions cut 6 bases from V and 0 bases from J, with 9 bases between. This CDR3 region has 14 residues. This CDR3 reads CASRSDTSNQPQHF. CDR3 bases: TGTGCCAGCAGATCTGACACTAGCAATCAGCCCCAGCATTTT.

This clonotype was counted at least ten times. This sequence joins TRBV12-3 or TRBV12-4 and TRBJ1-1; maybe TRBD1 (6 bases). V was cut by 3 bases and J by 1 base, with 15 bases left in between. CDR3 length: 16 residues. CDR3 protein: CASSLGPGAWNTEAFF. The CDR3 bases are TGTGCCAGCAGTTTGGGTCCGGGGGCCTGGAACACTGAAGCTTTCTTT.

This clonotype showed up many times. This chain uses TRBV11-2 with TRBJ2-7; a weak D match, TRBD1 (6 bases). Per the germline V gene, CDR1 is SGHAT and CDR2 is FQNNGV. The CDR3 extends over 14 amino acids. Trimming removed 5 bases from V and 1 base from J, with 12 bases in between. DNA of the CDR3: TGTGCCAGCAGCCCAGGGGCTTCATCCTACGAGCAGTACTTC. Translated: CASSPGASSYEQYF.

This clonotype was found many times. This chain links TRBV4-3 with TRBJ2-7; no clear D gene. The CDR3 contains 13 residues. Trimming took off 1 base at V and 1 base at J, with 5 bases between the two ends. Germline V lookup: CDR1 LGHNA, CDR2 YSLEER. CDR3 sequence reads: CASSQVPSYEQYF. The CDR3 DNA reads TGCGCCAGCAGCCAAGTACCTTCCTACGAGCAGTACTTC.

The chain recombines TRBV29-1 with TRBJ2-3; 7 positions agree with TRBD2. V lost 1 base and J lost 9; bases outside the gene matches: 10. The V gene's germline CDR1 is SQVTM and CDR2 ANQGSEA. The CDR3 covers 14 residues. DNA for the CDR3: TGCAGCGTTGAAGGCGCTGGGGACTATCTAACGCAGTATTTT. Protein product: CSVEGAGDYLTQYF.

V and J are TRBV28 and TRBJ2-2, with 8 bases fitting TRBD1. V lost 6 bases, J lost 0 bases, and 6 bases stayed unmatched. The CDR3 spans 16 residues. Germline-derived CDR1 and CDR2 are MDHEN and SYDVKM. The CDR3 sequence: CASRHRTGTNTGELFF. The CDR3 nucleotides are TGTGCCAGCAGACACCGGACAGGGACGAACACCGGGGAGCTGTTTTTT.

In its sample, this clonotype was seen many times. CDR3 region: CASSQEVLNNQPQHF. The CDR3 DNA follows: TGTGCCAGCAGCCAAGAGGTACTGAACAATCAGCCCCAGCATTTT. The chain combines TRBV4-2 with TRBJ1-5; D remains ambiguous. The CDR3 loop spans 15 amino acids. The germline V and J ends were trimmed by 0 bases and 3 bases, with 9 bases remaining between them. Germline CDR1 is LGHNA and CDR2 is YNFKEQ.

Many counts were recorded for this clonotype. The chain recombines TRBV7-6 with TRBJ2-5; 7 bases are shared with TRBD2. With 5 bases clipped from V and 5 bases from J, the junction kept 11 bases outside the gene matches. The CDR3 extends over 15 amino acids. The germline gives CDR1 SGHVS, CDR2 FNYEAQ. The CDR3 loop reads CASSRTGGIVETQYF. For the CDR3, the DNA is TGTGCCAGCAGCCGCACGGGGGGAATCGTTGAGACCCAGTACTTC. The full variable domain, with the rest looked up from reference TRBV7-6 and TRBJ2-5, is GAGVSQSPRYKVTKRGQDVALRCDPISGHVSLYWYRQALGQGPEFLTYFNYEAQQDKSGLPNDRFSAERPEGSISTLTIQRTEQRDSAMYRCASSRTGGIVETQYFGPGTRLLVL.

This clonotype was picked up many times. This rearrangement joins TRBV15 to TRBJ1-4, with D possibly being TRBD1 (6 bases). The V gene lost 1 base and the J gene lost 7 bases, with 13 bases spanning the gap. Germline CDR1 reads LNHNV; CDR2 reads YYDKDF (reference sequence). The CDR3 loop spans 15 amino acids. CDR3 residues: CATSRGGGAVEKLFF. DNA for the CDR3: TGTGCCACCAGCAGAGGAGGGGGGGCGGTTGAAAAACTGTTTTTT.

This sequence joins TRBV6-2 or TRBV6-3 and TRBJ2-7, with D possibly being TRBD2 (6 bases). The CDR3 loop spans 17 amino acids. Germline CDR1 is MNHEY and CDR2 is SVGEGT. Trimming cost V 4 bases and J 7 bases, with 26 bases left between them. CDR3 in DNA: TGTGCCAGCAGTTCGGGGACTTTCAACTACTACGGTGGGGAGCAGTACTTC. This translates into CASSSGTFNYYGGEQYF.

This clonotype was recorded many times. The V gene is TRBV20-1, the J gene TRBJ1-5; a weak D match, TRBD1 (5 bases). CDR3 size: 15 residues. CDR1 and CDR2 (germline): DFQATT, SNEGSKA (reference sequence). Trimming left V 6 bases short and J 3 bases short, with 18 bases between. This CDR3 is CSATKTEHNNQPQHF. CDR3 nucleotide sequence: TGCAGTGCCACGAAGACAGAGCACAACAATCAGCCCCAGCATTTT.

The V and J genes are TRBV6-4 and TRBJ2-2; D uncertain. This CDR3 contains 14 residues. The V end was cut by 6 bases, the J end by 7 bases, with 15 bases between. Germline lookup yields CDR1 MRHNA and CDR2 SNTAGT. In nucleotides, the CDR3 is TGTGCCAGCAGCGCCTGGCGCTCCAGCGGGGAGCTGTTTTTT. It translates to CASSAWRSSGELFF.